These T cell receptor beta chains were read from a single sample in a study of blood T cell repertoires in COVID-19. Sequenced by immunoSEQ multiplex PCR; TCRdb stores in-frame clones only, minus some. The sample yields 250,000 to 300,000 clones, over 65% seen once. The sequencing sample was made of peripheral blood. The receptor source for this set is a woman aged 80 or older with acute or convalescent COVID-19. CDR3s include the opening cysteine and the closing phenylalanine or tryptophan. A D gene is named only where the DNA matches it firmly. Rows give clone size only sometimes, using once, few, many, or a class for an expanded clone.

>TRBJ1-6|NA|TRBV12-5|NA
CASGTGSYNSPLHF
TGTGCTAGTGGTACAGGGTCCTATAATTCACCCCTCCACTTT
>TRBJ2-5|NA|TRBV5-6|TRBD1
CASSSSWGQQETQYF
TGTGCCAGCAGCTCCTCTTGGGGACAGCAAGAGACCCAGTACTTC
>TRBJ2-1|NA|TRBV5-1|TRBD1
CASSSGQEIHEQFF
TGCGCCAGCAGCTCGGGACAGGAGATCCATGAGCAGTTCTTC
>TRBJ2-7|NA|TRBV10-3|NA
CAISGDPYEQYF
TGTGCCATCTCGGGGGATCCCTACGAGCAGTACTTC
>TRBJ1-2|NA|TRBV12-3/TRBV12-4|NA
CASSPDRSDGYTF
TGTGCCAGCAGCCCCGACAGGAGCGATGGCTACACCTTC
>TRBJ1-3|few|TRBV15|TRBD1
CATSRDRNSGNTIYF
TGTGCCACCAGCAGGGACAGGAACTCTGGAAACACCATATATTTT
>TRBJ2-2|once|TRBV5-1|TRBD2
CASSLVAGGGGELFF
TGCGCCAGCAGCTTGGTGGCGGGAGGCGGCGGGGAGCTGTTTTTT
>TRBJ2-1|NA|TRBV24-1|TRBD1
CATSDSGTGGYEQFF
TGTGCCACCAGTGACTCCGGGACAGGGGGCTATGAGCAGTTCTTC
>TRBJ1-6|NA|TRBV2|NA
CASSPRTENSPLHF
TGTGCCAGCAGCCCTCGGACAGAAAATTCACCCCTCCACTTT
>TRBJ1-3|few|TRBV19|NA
CASSTGHSSGNTIYF
TGTGCCAGTAGTACGGGACACAGCTCTGGAAACACCATATATTTT
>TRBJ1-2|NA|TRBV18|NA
CASSPSANYGYTF
TGTGCCAGCTCCCCCTCGGCTAACTATGGCTACACCTTC
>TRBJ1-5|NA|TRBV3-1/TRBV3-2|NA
CASSQDGRSNQPQHF
TGTGCCAGCAGCCAAGACGGGAGGAGTAATCAGCCCCAGCATTTT
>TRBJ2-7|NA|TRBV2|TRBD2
CASSELAGGPGYF
TGTGCCAGCAGTGAACTAGCGGGAGGGCCGGGGTACTTC
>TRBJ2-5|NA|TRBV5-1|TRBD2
CASSLGPSGGQETQYF
TGCGCCAGCAGCTTGGGTCCCAGCGGGGGCCAAGAGACCCAGTACTTC
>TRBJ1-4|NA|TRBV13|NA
CASSFYRDEKLFF
TGTGCCAGCAGCTTTTACAGGGATGAAAAACTGTTTTTT
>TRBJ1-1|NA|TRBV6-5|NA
CASSLQVAEAFF
TGTGCCAGCAGTCTACAGGTCGCTGAAGCTTTCTTT
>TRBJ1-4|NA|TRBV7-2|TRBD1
CASSLEGRGPTTNEKLFF
TGTGCCAGCAGCTTAGAGGGCAGGGGGCCTACAACTAATGAAAAACTGTTTTTT
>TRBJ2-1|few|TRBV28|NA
CASSLPNGGRNNEQFF
TGTGCCAGCAGTTTACCCAACGGGGGGCGTAACAATGAGCAGTTCTTC
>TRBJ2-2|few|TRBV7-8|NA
CASTPATNTGELFF
TGTGCCAGCACCCCTGCTACGAACACCGGGGAGCTGTTTTTT
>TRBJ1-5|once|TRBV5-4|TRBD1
CASSYTGGGWGSNQPQHF
TGTGCCAGCAGTTATACAGGGGGCGGTTGGGGCAGCAATCAGCCCCAGCATTTT
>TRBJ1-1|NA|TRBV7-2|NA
CASSLATADTEAFF
TGTGCCAGCAGCTTAGCTACAGCCGACACTGAAGCTTTCTTT
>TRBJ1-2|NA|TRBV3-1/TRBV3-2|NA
CASSQVVSNNYGYTF
TGTGCCAGCAGCCAAGTTGTCAGTAACAACTATGGCTACACCTTC
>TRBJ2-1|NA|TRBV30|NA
CAWSVRGEQFF
TGTGCCTGGAGTGTAAGAGGTGAGCAGTTCTTC
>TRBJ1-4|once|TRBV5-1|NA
CASSLASRGTNEKLFF
TGCGCCAGCAGCTTGGCATCTAGAGGGACTAATGAAAAACTGTTTTTT
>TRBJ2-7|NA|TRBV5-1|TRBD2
CASSSLGGEQYF
TGCGCCAGCAGCTCCCTGGGGGGGGAGCAGTACTTC
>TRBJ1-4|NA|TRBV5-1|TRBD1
CASSLTGVTNEKLFF
TGCGCCAGCAGCTTAACAGGGGTGACTAATGAAAAACTGTTTTTT
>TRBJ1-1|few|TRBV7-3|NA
CASSSGAGSEAFF
TGTGCCAGCAGCTCTGGGGCGGGGAGTGAAGCTTTCTTT
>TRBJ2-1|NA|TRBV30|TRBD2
CACPYGGSTREQFF
TGTGCCTGCCCCTATGGCGGGAGCACAAGAGAGCAGTTCTTC
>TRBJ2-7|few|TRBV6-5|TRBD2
CASSRTSGTYEQYF
TGTGCCAGCAGCAGGACTAGCGGGACCTACGAGCAGTACTTC
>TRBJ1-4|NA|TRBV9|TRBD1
CASSARTGGNEKLFF
TGTGCCAGCAGCGCCAGGACAGGGGGAAATGAAAAACTGTTTTTT
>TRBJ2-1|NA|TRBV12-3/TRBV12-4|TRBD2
CASSSRGGSVEFF
TGTGCCAGCAGTTCTCGGGGGGGGTCGGTGGAGTTCTTC
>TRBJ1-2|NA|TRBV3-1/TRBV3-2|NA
CASSQGYGYTF
TGTGCCAGCAGTCAGGGCTATGGCTACACCTTC
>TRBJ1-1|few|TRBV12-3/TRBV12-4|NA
CASKRQLNTEAFF
TGTGCCAGCAAGCGACAGCTAAACACTGAAGCTTTCTTT
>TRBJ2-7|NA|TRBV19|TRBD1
CASSKGRTGVGEQYF
TGTGCCAGTAGTAAGGGCCGGACAGGGGTAGGAGAGCAGTACTTC
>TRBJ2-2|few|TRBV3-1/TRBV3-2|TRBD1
CASSPRTGLMGGELFF
TGTGCCAGCAGCCCCAGGACAGGGCTTATGGGCGGGGAGCTGTTTTTT
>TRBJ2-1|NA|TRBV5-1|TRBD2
CASRMGSGRSYEQFF
TGCGCCAGCAGAATGGGGAGCGGGAGAAGTTATGAGCAGTTCTTC
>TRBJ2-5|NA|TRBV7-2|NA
CASSLQPLATQYF
TGTGCCAGCAGCTTACAGCCTCTAGCGACCCAGTACTTC
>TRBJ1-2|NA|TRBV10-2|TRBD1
CASIAGTGDYGYTF
TGCGCCAGCATAGCCGGGACAGGGGACTATGGCTACACCTTC
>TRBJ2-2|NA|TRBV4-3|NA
CASSQVAPGTPTGELFF
TGCGCCAGCAGCCAAGTCGCCCCCGGGACACCCACCGGGGAGCTGTTTTTT
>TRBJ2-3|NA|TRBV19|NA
CASSIDGGDTQYF
TGTGCCAGTAGTATAGATGGGGGCGATACGCAGTATTTT
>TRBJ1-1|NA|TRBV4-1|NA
CASSQEGRARTEAFF
TGCGCCAGCAGCCAAGAAGGGAGGGCTCGGACTGAAGCTTTCTTT
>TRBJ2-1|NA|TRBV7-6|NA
CASSPHQGSLRSSYNEQFF
TGTGCCAGCAGTCCGCACCAGGGTTCTCTGAGAAGCTCCTACAATGAGCAGTTCTTC
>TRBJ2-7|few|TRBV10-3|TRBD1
CAIRVSGGREQYF
TGTGCCATCAGGGTTTCAGGGGGACGCGAGCAGTACTTC
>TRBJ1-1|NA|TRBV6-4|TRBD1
CASSDRQGAAFF
TGTGCCAGCAGTGACCGACAGGGTGCGGCTTTCTTT
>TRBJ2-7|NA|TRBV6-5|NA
CASSYSGGPLEQYF
TGTGCCAGCAGTTACTCGGGGGGGCCCCTCGAGCAGTACTTC
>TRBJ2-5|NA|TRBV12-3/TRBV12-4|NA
CASKGEWEETQYF
TGTGCCAGCAAGGGGGAGTGGGAAGAGACCCAGTACTTC
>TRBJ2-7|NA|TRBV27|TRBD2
CASSLSPGAGGREQYF
TGTGCCAGCAGTTTATCGCCGGGGGCGGGAGGTCGCGAGCAGTACTTC
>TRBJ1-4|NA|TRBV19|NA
CASSIGDEKLFF
TGTGCCAGTAGTATCGGAGACGAAAAACTGTTTTTT
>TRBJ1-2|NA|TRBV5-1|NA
CASSGQGLHGYTF
TGCGCCAGCAGCGGCCAGGGGCTTCATGGCTACACCTTC